Presented here are 9 T cell receptor beta chains from one specimen sequenced in a study of blood T cell repertoires in COVID-19. The assay was immunoSEQ multiplex PCR, and TCRdb's table has in-frame clones only and misses some. The sample holds about 200,000 clones, 88% seen once. The sample consisted of peripheral blood. Receptors were obtained from a man aged 18 to 29 with active or convalescent COVID-19.

The gene calls are TRBV20-1 and TRBJ1-1; no clear D gene. The CDR3 is made up of 15 amino acids. Trimming removed 3 bases from V and 0 bases from J, with 14 bases in between. The germline CDR1 and CDR2 sequences are DFQATT and SNEGSKA (reference sequence). Here the CDR3 DNA reads TGCAGTGCTAGTAAGGCCGGGGTGATGAACACTGAAGCTTTCTTT. Protein product: CSASKAGVMNTEAFF.

The chain carries TRBV5-4 and TRBJ2-2; a possible D gene is TRBD2 (6 bases). CDR3 length equals 15 residues. Germline loops: CDR1 SGHNT, CDR2 YYREEE (reference sequence). V dropped 3 bases and J dropped 3 bases, with 12 bases sitting between them. Here the CDR3 DNA reads TGTGCCAGCAGCTACAGGAGGGGTGACACCGGGGAGCTGTTTTTT. It specifies CASSYRRGDTGELFF.

The genes are TRBV5-4 and TRBJ2-7; D might be TRBD1 (5 bases). The CDR3 contains 15 residues. V lost 0 bases, J lost 1 base, and 11 bases lay in between. From germline, CDR1 is SGHNT and CDR2 YYREEE (reference sequence). The CDR3 sequence is CASSLVAGPSYEQYF. CDR3 coding DNA: TGTGCCAGCAGCTTGGTCGCAGGGCCGTCCTACGAGCAGTACTTC.

The chain combines TRBV5-5 with TRBJ1-2; D ambiguous. The CDR3 extends over 16 amino acids. V was clipped by 4 bases and J by 4 bases, with 20 bases between them. The germline CDR1 and CDR2 sequences are SGHKS and YYEKEE (reference sequence). CDR3 nucleotides: TGTGCCAGCAGCCTGGGCTTAAGTCTCCCACTCTATGGCTACACCTTC. Protein sequence: CASSLGLSLPLYGYTF.

The V and J genes are TRBV19 and TRBJ1-2; 8 bases fit TRBD1. This CDR3 has 14 amino acids. Trimming cost V 2 bases and J 6 bases; bases outside gene matches: 5. Germline CDR1 and CDR2: LNHDA and SQIVND (reference sequence). CDR3 loop: CASSIFQGADGYTF. CDR3 coding DNA: TGTGCCAGTAGTATATTTCAGGGGGCGGATGGCTACACCTTC.

The J gene is TRBJ1-1, the V gene TRBV10-3, with unresolved D. Germline V lookup: CDR1 ENHRY, CDR2 SYGVKD. CDR3 length equals 13 residues. With 6 bases removed from V and 7 bases from J, the gap between germline ends came to 15 bases. The CDR3 is CAISHNKDIEAFF. The CDR3 bases are TGTGCCATCAGCCACAATAAAGACATTGAAGCTTTCTTT.

V gene TRBV5-1 combines with J gene TRBJ1-5; 8 nucleotides align to TRBD1. Germline CDR1 reads SGHRS; CDR2 reads YFSETQ. V was pared by 0 bases and J by 3 bases, with 2 bases of the junction left unmatched. The CDR3 is 15 amino acids. As DNA, the CDR3 is TGCGCCAGCAGCTTGGGGGACAGGAACAATCAGCCCCAGCATTTT. This gives the protein CASSLGDRNNQPQHF.

This chain links TRBV13 with TRBJ2-1; no clear D. CDR1 is PRHDT and CDR2 is FYEKMQ in the germline V gene (reference sequence). This CDR3 spans 12 amino acids. Trimming shortened V by 2 bases and J by 15 bases, and 14 bases separated the two germline ends. CDR3 nucleotides: TGTGCCAGCAGCTTAATGGCGGCAGCCCCGTTCTTC. Translated: CASSLMAAAPFF.

The rearrangement uses TRBV30 and TRBJ1-5; perhaps TRBD1 as D (5 bases). V was shortened by 5 bases and J by 0 bases, with 14 bases between the two germline ends. There are 15 residues in the CDR3. Germline lookup yields CDR1 GTSNPN and CDR2 SVGIG (reference sequence). The CDR3 loop is CAWQDTGYSNQPQHF. As DNA, the CDR3 is TGTGCCTGGCAAGATACAGGTTATAGCAATCAGCCCCAGCATTTT.